This T cell receptor beta chain was identified in a study of CD8 T cells in ankylosing spondylitis. TCRdb reprocessed the 5' RACE reads with MiXCR, giving one entry per CDR3 protein. The repertoire holds fewer than 650,000 distinct CDR3 sequences, with over 9.5% as singletons. This CDR3 is built from 14 residues. The ends lost 4 bases at V and 7 bases at J; junction bases unmatched: 5. CDR1 is SNHLY and CDR2 is FYNNEI in the germline V gene. General study results and limits: Disease-associated clones were reportedly significantly overrepresented in matched ankylosing spondylitis synovial fluid. A motif of eight or nine highly homologous TCR beta variants was seen as apparently characteristic of ankylosing spondylitis blood.

This clonotype was observed a few times. Its antigen is as yet unknown. This TCR derives from a male donor with ankylosing spondylitis. This sequence joins TRBV2 and TRBJ2-3; 10 positions match TRBD2. Sequenced: blood, either unsorted or a sorted T cell fraction (not recorded which). The CDR3 reads CASSVLAGFYTQYF. The CDR3 DNA reads as TGTGCCAGCAGTGTACTAGCGGGATTTTATACGCAGTATTTT.